These T cell receptor beta chains were read from a single sample in a study of OX40 agonist ivuxolimab in advanced cancers. The assay was immunoSEQ multiplex PCR, and TCRdb's table has in-frame clones only and misses some. The table has over 60,000 clones, 88% seen once. The material was CD4+ or CD8+ T cells sorted from blood, obtained in a trial of the OX40 agonist ivuxolimab. The receptors stem from an adult with an advanced solid tumor such as melanoma, head and neck, liver or kidney cancer. Both conserved end residues are part of each CDR3. The D gene is left open where the match is weak. Size is omitted from some rows. Given values are once, few, many or a class for expanded clones.

CDR3: CASSPLDGGTGGREQYF; DNA: TGTGCCAGCTCACCGCTCGACGGGGGGACAGGGGGTCGGGAGCAGTACTTC; V: TRBV18; J: TRBJ2-7; D: TRBD1; size: NA
CDR3: CAWSVEQGDPYGPYEQYF; DNA: TGTGCCTGGAGTGTAGAACAGGGGGACCCCTACGGGCCCTACGAGCAGTACTTC; V: TRBV30; J: TRBJ2-7; D: TRBD1; size: NA
CDR3: CASSRGGATYEQYF; DNA: TGTGCCAGCAGCCGAGGGGGGGCCACCTACGAGCAGTACTTC; V: TRBV2; J: TRBJ2-7; D: NA; size: NA
CDR3: CASSQLTQGPAYEQYF; DNA: TGCGCCAGCAGTCAATTAACCCAGGGTCCGGCCTACGAGCAGTACTTC; V: TRBV23-1; J: TRBJ2-7; D: NA; size: NA
CDR3: CASSPPGGSYGYTF; DNA: TGTGCCAGCTCACCACCAGGGGGTAGCTATGGCTACACCTTC; V: TRBV18; J: TRBJ1-2; D: NA; size: NA
CDR3: CASSPRREGHAEQYF; DNA: TGTGCCAGCTCACCAAGGCGGGAGGGCCACGCCGAGCAGTACTTC; V: TRBV18; J: TRBJ2-7; D: TRBD2; size: NA
CDR3: CASKQNMANTGELFF; DNA: TGTGCCAGCAAGCAAAACATGGCGAACACCGGGGAGCTGTTTTTT; V: TRBV6-5; J: TRBJ2-2; D: NA; size: NA
CDR3: CASSQDGTGGEKLFF; DNA: TGTGCCAGCAGCCAAGATGGGACAGGGGGTGAAAAACTGTTTTTT; V: TRBV4-2; J: TRBJ1-4; D: TRBD1; size: few
CDR3: CASSLRAVGNEKLFF; DNA: TGTGCCAGCAGCTTAAGGGCGGTTGGAAATGAAAAACTGTTTTTT; V: TRBV11-3; J: TRBJ1-4; D: NA; size: NA
CDR3: CASSSPGGNQPQHF; DNA: TGTGCCAGCAGTTCACCAGGGGGAAATCAGCCCCAGCATTTT; V: TRBV28; J: TRBJ1-5; D: TRBD1; size: NA
CDR3: CASSLAVAGGPEELFF; DNA: TGTGCCAGCAGCTTAGCGGTAGCGGGAGGGCCCGAGGAGCTGTTTTTT; V: TRBV7-8; J: TRBJ2-2; D: TRBD2; size: NA
CDR3: CASSLGGFGNEQFF; DNA: TGTGCCAGCAGCTTAGGCGGATTCGGGAATGAGCAGTTCTTC; V: TRBV7-2; J: TRBJ2-1; D: NA; size: NA
CDR3: CASSYPSGGYTF; DNA: TGTGCCAGCAGTTATCCAAGCGGTGGCTACACCTTC; V: TRBV6-6; J: TRBJ1-2; D: NA; size: NA
CDR3: CASSLNRVSPLHF; DNA: TGTGCCAGCAGCTTAAACAGGGTTTCACCCCTCCACTTT; V: TRBV7-2; J: TRBJ1-6; D: NA; size: NA
CDR3: CAWSVSVSNQPQHF; DNA: TGTGCCTGGAGTGTTAGTGTTAGCAATCAGCCCCAGCATTTT; V: TRBV30; J: TRBJ1-5; D: NA; size: NA
CDR3: CASSLTSGQRSGEQYF; DNA: TGTGCCAGCAGCTTAACATCGGGACAGCGTTCGGGGGAGCAGTACTTC; V: TRBV7-2; J: TRBJ2-7; D: TRBD1; size: NA
CDR3: CASVKVAPDTQYF; DNA: TGTGCCAGCGTAAAGGTAGCCCCAGATACGCAGTATTTT; V: TRBV2; J: TRBJ2-3; D: NA; size: NA
CDR3: CASSRLAGTYEQYF; DNA: TGTGCCAGCAGCCGACTAGCGGGGACCTACGAGCAGTACTTC; V: TRBV7-2; J: TRBJ2-7; D: TRBD2; size: NA
CDR3: CASSVRSTSNQPQHF; DNA: TGTGCCAGCAGCGTCCGATCGACTTCCAATCAGCCCCAGCATTTT; V: TRBV5-6; J: TRBJ1-5; D: NA; size: NA
CDR3: CASSLAASRPNTEAFF; DNA: TGTGCCAGCAGCTTGGCCGCAAGCCGACCGAACACTGAAGCTTTCTTT; V: TRBV5-8; J: TRBJ1-1; D: NA; size: NA
CDR3: CASSQYQGNSYEQYF; DNA: TGCGCCAGCAGCCAGTATCAGGGGAACTCCTACGAGCAGTACTTC; V: TRBV4-1; J: TRBJ2-7; D: NA; size: NA
CDR3: CASSLGGTSYEQYF; DNA: TGTGCCAGCAGCTTGGGTGGGACATCCTACGAGCAGTACTTC; V: TRBV5-4; J: TRBJ2-7; D: NA; size: once
CDR3: CASGTGGLSYEQYF; DNA: TGTGCCTCGGGGACAGGGGGCCTCTCCTACGAGCAGTACTTC; V: TRBV28; J: TRBJ2-7; D: TRBD1; size: NA